A selection of T cell receptor beta chains follows, all from one sample in a study of blood T cell repertoires in COVID-19. Here immunoSEQ multiplex PCR was the method, and the copy in TCRdb shows in-frame clones only, minus some. This sample carries fewer than 200,000 clones, roughly 79% of them seen once, and the ten largest clones take approximately 12%. The sequenced material came from peripheral blood. The receptor set was obtained from an elderly woman with COVID-19, enrolled during active disease. The conserved cysteine and the conserved F or W are not part of the CDR3 here.

J: TRBJ2-2
length: 14
V: TRBV6-5
CDR3: ASSYGGTANTGELF

J: TRBJ2-1
length: 13
V: TRBV7-9
CDR3: ATQWEGGPIEEQF

J: TRBJ2-1
length: 17
V: TRBV7-9
CDR3: ASSSRFGTGKSKYNEQF

J: TRBJ2-5
length: 10
V: TRBV19
CDR3: ATTGGGETQY

J: TRBJ2-7
length: 12
V: TRBV5-6
CDR3: ASSRVSASYEQY

J: TRBJ2-3
length: 13
V: TRBV6-5
CDR3: ASRRQGGTSNTQY

J: TRBJ2-7
length: 11
V: TRBV18
CDR3: ASSPNRGYEQY

J: TRBJ1-5
length: 15
V: TRBV12-5
CDR3: ASGTYFSPGGNQPQH

J: TRBJ1-1
length: 13
V: TRBV11-3
CDR3: ASSLEQGVNTEAF

J: TRBJ1-1
length: 13
V: TRBV7-9
CDR3: ASSPKDRLNTEAF

J: TRBJ1-1
length: 12
V: TRBV5-1
CDR3: ASSGGQPNTEAF

J: TRBJ2-1
length: 11
V: TRBV29-1
CDR3: SGTSGVHNEQF

J: TRBJ1-6
length: 13
V: TRBV19
CDR3: ASSAIGGHHSPLH

J: TRBJ1-5
length: 12
V: TRBV7-2
CDR3: ASSLVGGNQPQH

J: TRBJ1-3
length: 12
V: TRBV15
CDR3: ATGEGTGGNTIY

J: TRBJ2-5
length: 14
V: TRBV3-1/TRBV3-2
CDR3: ASSQDNLWRGQTQY

J: TRBJ1-1
length: 12
V: TRBV5-5
CDR3: ASSLRDTNTEAF

J: TRBJ1-2
length: 12
V: TRBV18
CDR3: ASSADRNNYGYT

J: TRBJ2-3
length: 13
V: TRBV15
CDR3: ATSTSGGSTDTQY

J: TRBJ2-3
length: 13
V: TRBV7-2
CDR3: ASSLVAGVVDTQY

J: TRBJ2-1
length: 14
V: TRBV5-5
CDR3: ASSRISGRIVDEQF

J: TRBJ1-1
length: 12
V: TRBV2
CDR3: ASGKYRVYTEAF

J: TRBJ2-1
length: 16
V: TRBV13
CDR3: ASSFKGGAMISYNEQF

J: TRBJ1-1
length: 11
V: TRBV7-2
CDR3: ASSLSMNTEAF

J: TRBJ2-1
length: 11
V: TRBV2
CDR3: ASTPGQGRRQF

J: TRBJ1-4
length: 14
V: TRBV4-1
CDR3: ASSLDPGTGNEKLF

J: TRBJ1-2
length: 12
V: TRBV2
CDR3: ASSPDKGAYGYT

J: TRBJ2-5
length: 13
V: TRBV15
CDR3: ATSQNAGRGETQY

J: TRBJ1-6
length: 12
V: TRBV30
CDR3: AWTGAGGNSPLH

J: TRBJ1-1
length: 11
V: TRBV19
CDR3: ASSPTQNTEAF

J: TRBJ1-3
length: 14
V: TRBV28
CDR3: ASSSPRASSGNTIY

J: TRBJ2-7
length: 11
V: TRBV12-3/TRBV12-4
CDR3: ASSAYGGTEQY

J: TRBJ1-1
length: 11
V: TRBV6-5
CDR3: ASSSWENPEAF

J: TRBJ1-5
length: 13
V: TRBV2
CDR3: ASSVGQAPNQPQH

J: TRBJ2-2
length: 11
V: TRBV5-5
CDR3: ASSRGQAPGLF

J: TRBJ2-5
length: 11
V: TRBV19
CDR3: ASSARRRETQY

J: TRBJ1-6
length: 14
V: TRBV19
CDR3: ASSLIGGADNSPLH

J: TRBJ1-2
length: 11
V: TRBV9
CDR3: ASSVTGIDGYT

J: TRBJ1-6
length: 14
V: TRBV9
CDR3: ASSAFTSSYNSPLH

J: TRBJ1-1
length: 12
V: TRBV24-1
CDR3: ATSDPRDRGYAF

J: TRBJ1-2
length: 13
V: TRBV7-9
CDR3: ASSLVHRGDYGYT